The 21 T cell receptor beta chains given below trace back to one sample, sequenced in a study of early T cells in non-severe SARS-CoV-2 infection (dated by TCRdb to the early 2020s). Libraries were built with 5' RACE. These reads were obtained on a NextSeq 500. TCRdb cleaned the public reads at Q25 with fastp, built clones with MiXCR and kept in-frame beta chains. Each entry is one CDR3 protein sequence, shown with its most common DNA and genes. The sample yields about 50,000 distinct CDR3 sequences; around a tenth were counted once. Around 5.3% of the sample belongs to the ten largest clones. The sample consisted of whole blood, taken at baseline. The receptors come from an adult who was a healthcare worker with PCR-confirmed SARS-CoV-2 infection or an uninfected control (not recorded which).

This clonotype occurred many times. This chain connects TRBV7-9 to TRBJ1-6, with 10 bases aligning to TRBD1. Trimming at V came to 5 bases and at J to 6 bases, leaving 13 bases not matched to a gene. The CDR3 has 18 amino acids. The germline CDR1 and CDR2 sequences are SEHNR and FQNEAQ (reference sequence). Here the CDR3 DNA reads TGTGCCAGCAGCCCACAGACAGGGGGCTTCGCGATTAATTCACCCCTCCACTTT. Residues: CASSPQTGGFAINSPLHF.

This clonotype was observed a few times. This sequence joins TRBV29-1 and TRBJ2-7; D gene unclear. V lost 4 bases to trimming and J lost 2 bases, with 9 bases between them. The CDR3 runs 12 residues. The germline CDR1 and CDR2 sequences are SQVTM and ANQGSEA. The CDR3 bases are TGCAGCGTTGCGCCCGGGCCCTACGAGCAGTACTTC. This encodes CSVAPGPYEQYF.

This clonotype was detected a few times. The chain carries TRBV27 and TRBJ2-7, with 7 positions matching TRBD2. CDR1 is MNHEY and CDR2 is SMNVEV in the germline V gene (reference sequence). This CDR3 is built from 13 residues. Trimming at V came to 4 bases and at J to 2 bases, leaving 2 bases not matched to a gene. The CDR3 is CASSWTSTYEQYF. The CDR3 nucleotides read TGTGCCAGCAGTTGGACTAGTACCTACGAGCAGTACTTC.

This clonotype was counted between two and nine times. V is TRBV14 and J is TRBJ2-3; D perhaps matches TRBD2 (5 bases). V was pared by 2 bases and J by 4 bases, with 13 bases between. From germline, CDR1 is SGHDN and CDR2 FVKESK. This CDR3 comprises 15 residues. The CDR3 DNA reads TGTGCCAGCAGCCAATTTCGGGAAGGCCCAGATACGCAGTATTTT. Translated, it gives CASSQFREGPDTQYF.

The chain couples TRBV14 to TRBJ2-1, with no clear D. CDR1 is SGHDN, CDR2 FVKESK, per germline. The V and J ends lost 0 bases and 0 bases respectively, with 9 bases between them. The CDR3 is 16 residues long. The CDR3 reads CASSQDISSSYNEQFF. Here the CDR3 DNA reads TGTGCCAGCAGCCAAGATATTTCGAGCTCCTACAATGAGCAGTTCTTC.

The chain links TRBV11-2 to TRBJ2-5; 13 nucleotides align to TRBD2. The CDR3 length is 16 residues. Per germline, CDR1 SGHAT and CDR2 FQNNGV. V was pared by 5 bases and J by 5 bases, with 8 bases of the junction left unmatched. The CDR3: CASSARLAGGTETQYF. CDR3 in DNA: TGTGCCAGCAGCGCAAGACTAGCGGGGGGTACTGAGACCCAGTACTTC.

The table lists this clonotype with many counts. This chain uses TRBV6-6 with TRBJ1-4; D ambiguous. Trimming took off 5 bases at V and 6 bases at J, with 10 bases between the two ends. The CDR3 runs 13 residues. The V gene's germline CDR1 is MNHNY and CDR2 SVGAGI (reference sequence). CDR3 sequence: CASSLTGDEKLFF. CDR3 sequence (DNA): TGTGCCAGCAGTCTGACCGGGGATGAAAAACTGTTTTTT.

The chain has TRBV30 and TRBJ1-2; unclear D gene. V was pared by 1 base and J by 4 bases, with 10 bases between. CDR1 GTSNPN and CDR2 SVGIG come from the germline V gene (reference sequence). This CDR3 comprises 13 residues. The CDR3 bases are TGTGCCTGGAGTGGGTGGCGGATCTATGGCTACACCTTC. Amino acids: CAWSGWRIYGYTF.

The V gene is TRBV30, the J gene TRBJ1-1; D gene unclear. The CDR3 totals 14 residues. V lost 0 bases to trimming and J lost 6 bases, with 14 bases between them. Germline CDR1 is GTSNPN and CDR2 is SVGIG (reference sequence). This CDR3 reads CAWSVSLLSPEAFF. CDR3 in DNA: TGTGCCTGGAGTGTATCCCTTCTTTCTCCTGAAGCTTTCTTT.

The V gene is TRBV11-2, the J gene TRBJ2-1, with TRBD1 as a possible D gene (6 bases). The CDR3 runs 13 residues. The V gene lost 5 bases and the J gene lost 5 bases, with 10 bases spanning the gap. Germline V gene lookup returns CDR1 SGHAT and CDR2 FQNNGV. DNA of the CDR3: TGTGCCAGCAGCACGCGACAGGACAATGAGCAGTTCTTC. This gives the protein CASSTRQDNEQFF.

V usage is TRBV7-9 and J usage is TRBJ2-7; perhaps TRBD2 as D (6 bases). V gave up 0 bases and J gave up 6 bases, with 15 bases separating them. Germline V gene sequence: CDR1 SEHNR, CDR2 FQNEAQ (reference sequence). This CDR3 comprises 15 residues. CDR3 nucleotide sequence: TGTGCCAGCAGCTTAGCCTACGGGGACTCCACCGAGCAGTACTTC. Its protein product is CASSLAYGDSTEQYF.

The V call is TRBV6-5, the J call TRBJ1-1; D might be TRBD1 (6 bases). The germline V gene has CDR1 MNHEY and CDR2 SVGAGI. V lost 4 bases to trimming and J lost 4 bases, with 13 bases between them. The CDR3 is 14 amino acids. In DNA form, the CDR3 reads TGTGCCAGCAGTTTTGGGGGGCCCACCACTGAAGCTTTCTTT. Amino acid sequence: CASSFGGPTTEAFF.

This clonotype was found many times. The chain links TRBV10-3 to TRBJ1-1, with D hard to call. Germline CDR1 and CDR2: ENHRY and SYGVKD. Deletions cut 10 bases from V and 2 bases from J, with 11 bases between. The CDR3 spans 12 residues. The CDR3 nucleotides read TGTGCCACCAAGCGGGGAAACACTGAAGCTTTCTTT. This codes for CATKRGNTEAFF.

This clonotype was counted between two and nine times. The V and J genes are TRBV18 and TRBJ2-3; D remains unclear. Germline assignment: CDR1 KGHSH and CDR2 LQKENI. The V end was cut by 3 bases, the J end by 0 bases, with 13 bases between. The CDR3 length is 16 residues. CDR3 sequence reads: CASSPQGLPSTDTQYF. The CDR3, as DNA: TGTGCCAGCTCACCCCAAGGGCTACCTAGCACAGATACGCAGTATTTT.

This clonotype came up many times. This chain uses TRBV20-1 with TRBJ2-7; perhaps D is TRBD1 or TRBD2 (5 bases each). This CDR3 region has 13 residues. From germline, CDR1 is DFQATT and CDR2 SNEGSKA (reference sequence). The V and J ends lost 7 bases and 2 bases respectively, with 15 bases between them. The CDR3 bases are TGCAGTGGGGTCCGGGACGGAGCCTACGAGCAGTACTTC. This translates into CSGVRDGAYEQYF.

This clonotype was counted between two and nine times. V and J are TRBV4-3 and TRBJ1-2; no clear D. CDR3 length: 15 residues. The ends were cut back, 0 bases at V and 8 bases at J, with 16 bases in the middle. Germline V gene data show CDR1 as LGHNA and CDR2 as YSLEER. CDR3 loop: CASSQETGVVGGYTF. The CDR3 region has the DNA TGCGCCAGCAGCCAAGAGACCGGGGTAGTTGGAGGCTACACCTTC.

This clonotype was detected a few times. CDR3 sequence (DNA): TGCAGTGCTAGAGATACGGGAGGGTACGAGCAGTACTTC. Translated: CSARDTGGYEQYF. The chain joins TRBV20-1 to TRBJ2-7, with 8 bases aligning to TRBD2. The V and J ends lost 0 bases and 4 bases, in that order; junction bases with no gene match: 2. Germline CDR1 and CDR2: DFQATT and SNEGSKA (reference sequence). This CDR3 region has 13 residues.

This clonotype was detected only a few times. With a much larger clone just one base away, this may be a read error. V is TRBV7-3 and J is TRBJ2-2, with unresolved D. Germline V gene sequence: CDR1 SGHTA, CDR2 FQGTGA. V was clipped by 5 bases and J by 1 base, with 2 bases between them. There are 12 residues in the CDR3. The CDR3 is CASSGNTGELFF. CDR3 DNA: TGTGCCAGCAGCGGGAACACCGGGGAGCTGTTTTTT.

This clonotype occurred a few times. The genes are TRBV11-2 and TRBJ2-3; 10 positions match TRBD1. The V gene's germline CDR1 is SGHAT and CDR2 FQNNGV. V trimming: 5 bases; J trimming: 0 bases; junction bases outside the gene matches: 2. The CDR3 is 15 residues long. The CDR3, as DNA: TGTGCCAGCAGCAGGACAGGGGGAAGCACAGATACGCAGTATTTT. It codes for CASSRTGGSTDTQYF.

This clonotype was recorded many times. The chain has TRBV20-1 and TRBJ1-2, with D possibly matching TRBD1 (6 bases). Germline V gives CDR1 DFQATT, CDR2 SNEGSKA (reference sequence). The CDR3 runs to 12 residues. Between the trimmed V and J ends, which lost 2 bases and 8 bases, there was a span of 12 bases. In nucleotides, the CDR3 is TGCAGTGCTAGACGAACAGGGCCCGGCTACACCTTC. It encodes CSARRTGPGYTF.

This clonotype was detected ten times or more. CDR3 nucleotides: TGTGCCAGCAGTCCTTCAGGGCTAAGTGGAAACACCATATATTTT. Translating it yields CASSPSGLSGNTIYF. The rearrangement links TRBV12-3 or TRBV12-4 to TRBJ1-3; D possibly corresponds to TRBD1 (5 bases). Trimming took 5 bases from V and 3 from J, leaving 14 bases between them. The CDR3 has 15 amino acids.